This TCR beta chain emerged from a study of T cell responses to AZD1222 COVID-19 vaccine. Points on this clone: Its target is not known.

CDR1 and CDR2 (germline): SQVTM, ANQGSEA. The CDR3 length is 12 residues. The V end was cut by 7 bases, the J end by 3 bases, with 12 bases between. Overall study results and limits: Possibly, clonal diversity was underestimated; donors were largely white British and included more females. Unmutated regions of variants are reportedly targeted by nearly half of spike-specific TCRs. Sampled repertoires all dated from after the peak T cell response.

The data were produced by immunoSEQ multiplex PCR, yet TCRdb's version contains in-frame clones alone and is incomplete. The data show tens of thousands of clones, around 90% seen once. The material was peripheral blood, obtained on day 0 of AZD1222 vaccination. This receptor was obtained from an adult in good health. The chain joins TRBV29-1 to TRBJ1-1; no definite D call. The CDR3 region is CSARVQYTEAFF. The CDR3 bases are TGCAGCGCCAGAGTCCAATACACTGAAGCTTTCTTT. Combining the CDR3 with reference TRBV29-1 and TRBJ1-1 gives the whole variable domain SAVISQKPSRDICQRGTSLTIQCQVDSQVTMMFWYRQQPGQSLTLIATANQGSEATYESGFVIDKFPISRPNLTFSTLTVSNMSPEDSSIYLCSARVQYTEAFFGQGTRLTVV.